This T cell receptor (beta chain) was identified during a study of shared clonotypes between healthy human individuals. The protocol was immunoSEQ multiplex PCR, while the TCRdb copy is restricted to in-frame clones and leaves out a portion. The sample shows around 600,000 clones, roughly 98% of them seen only once. Germline CDR1 MNHEY, CDR2 SMNVEV (reference sequence). Trimming cost V 2 bases and J 7 bases; bases outside gene matches: 6. The length of the CDR3 is 16 residues. Naive CD8 cells comprised CD45RO-negative, CCR7-positively selected cells, excluding terminally differentiated effector memory CD45RA+ cells.

Material for sequencing was naive CD8+ T cells sorted from blood. The chain employs TRBV27 and TRBJ2-1; 12 bases match TRBD2. The receptor was derived from a man in his thirties or forties in good health. DNA of the CDR3: TGTGCCAGCAGTTTACTCCTAGCGGGAGGGCCTAATGAGCAGTTCTTC. Translation gives CASSLLLAGGPNEQFF.